This T cell receptor (beta chain) is from a study of cytomegalovirus exposure and HLA in healthy donors. 13 Jbeta primers and 60 Vbeta primers were used for the PCR. Generated by immunoSEQ multiplex PCR, the TCRdb table keeps only in-frame clones and is missing some. This table has roughly 120,000 clones, 70% to 80% appearing once. The CDR3 length is 15 residues. Germline CDR1 LNHDA, CDR2 SQIVND (reference sequence). V was clipped by 5 bases and J by 2 bases, with 13 bases between them. This sequence originates from a woman aged 45-60 years in good health and CMV-seropositive. The genes are TRBV19 and TRBJ1-5; possibly TRBD1 for D (5 bases). The sequenced sample consisted of PBMCs. CDR3 nucleotides: TGTGCCAGTAGTCCCTCTTGGGGGGGCAATCAGCCCCAGCATTTT. Its translation is CASSPSWGGNQPQHF. Using reference TRBV19 and TRBJ1-5 for the parts outside the CDR3, the full variable domain is DGGITQSPKYLFRKEGQNVTLSCEQNLNHDAMYWYRQDPGQGLRLIYYSQIVNDFQKGDIAEGYSVSREKKESFPLTVTSAQKNPTAFYLCASSPSWGGNQPQHFGDGTRLSIL.